These T cell receptor beta chains were read from a single sample in a study of cytomegalovirus exposure and HLA in healthy donors. The repertoire was sequenced with immunoSEQ multiplex PCR; TCRdb's copy has only in-frame clones and lacks some. This sample carries 150,000 to 200,000 clones, 70% to 90% of them seen once, and the ten largest clones take roughly 1.9%. Sequencing input: PBMCs. The receptors were sampled from a woman aged 18-29 years in good health and CMV-seronegative. CDR3s leave out the opening cysteine and the closing phenylalanine or tryptophan. Each record gives: CDR3 length, V gene, J gene, CDR3 protein.

>12|TRBV25-1|TRBJ1-6
ATAGETYNSPLH
>10|TRBV10-3|TRBJ1-2
AIAEVGYGYT
>12|TRBV10-3|TRBJ2-7
AISGGTGSYEQY
>14|TRBV27|TRBJ2-2
ASSTLAGGPSGELF
>11|TRBV5-1|TRBJ1-1
ASSLDMNTEAF
>13|TRBV6-5|TRBJ1-6
ASRMTGGGRSPLH
>14|TRBV7-8|TRBJ2-7
ASSLNPEFSTHEQY
>13|TRBV11-3|TRBJ2-7
ASSLAGTSGNEQY
>13|TRBV5-4|TRBJ2-5
ASSLASGGQETQY
>12|TRBV18|TRBJ1-5
ASSPRQGLQPQH
>18|TRBV5-4|TRBJ1-1
ASSPTTGTGAGGMNTEAF
>10|TRBV19|TRBJ1-1
ASNQGNTEAF
>13|TRBV11-2|TRBJ2-2
ASSSSGSPHGELF
>13|TRBV5-1|TRBJ2-7
ASSLGATGGHEQY
>10|TRBV28|TRBJ1-1
ASSLTGAEAF
>12|TRBV5-4|TRBJ2-7
ASSFSGGGYEQY
>13|TRBV19|TRBJ1-5
ASSDPTGVHQPQH
>11|TRBV27|TRBJ1-5
ASSGTGDQPQH
>12|TRBV5-4|TRBJ1-2
ASRGHLRGPGYT
>11|TRBV6-5|TRBJ1-1
ASSYQSGTEAF
>17|TRBV7-9|TRBJ1-1
SSSSMGGSGQGIDTEAF
>14|TRBV5-1|TRBJ2-2
ASKRTSGTNTGELF
>15|TRBV11-3|TRBJ2-1
ASSSWTSGSGYNEQF
>13|TRBV6-5|TRBJ1-6
ASSSGVEREQPLH
>12|TRBV5-8|TRBJ2-7
ASSPSTGSYEQY
>14|TRBV7-2|TRBJ2-3
ASSFRLAGSTDTQY
>14|TRBV19|TRBJ2-1
ASSEPGVSSYNEQF
>12|TRBV30|TRBJ1-3
AWSTDRGGNTIY
>12|TRBV18|TRBJ2-7
ASSPRDSVYEQY
>11|TRBV9|TRBJ2-1
ASSVGVYNEQF
>14|TRBV7-9|TRBJ2-3
ASSPGLAGSTDTQY
>14|TRBV5-1|TRBJ1-2
ASSSRVGAGGYGYT
>14|TRBV7-2|TRBJ2-3
ASSLRATVTRDTQY
>17|TRBV11-2|TRBJ2-3
ASSLRGTGVTPSTDTQY
>12|TRBV28|TRBJ2-3
ASTGTGVTDTQY
>13|TRBV6-5|TRBJ1-5
ASSAITGNNQPQH
>13|TRBV15|TRBJ2-7
ATRTTSGGSYEQY
>14|TRBV18|TRBJ2-7
ASSPLTRDTPYEQY
>12|TRBV5-4|TRBJ2-1
ASSLALGRDEQF
>14|TRBV7-9|TRBJ2-5
ASSLGTSGTQETQY
>13|TRBV6-6|TRBJ2-7
ASSRGGTGAYEQY
>13|TRBV7-9|TRBJ2-3
SSSLARLNTDTQY
>13|TRBV5-6|TRBJ2-7
ASRGEPGQSYEQY
>14|TRBV6-5|TRBJ2-7
ASSYSSSGSRYEQY
>12|TRBV4-1|TRBJ2-7
ASSEGRGDYEQY
>15|TRBV7-6|TRBJ2-1
ASSTPTQGASYNEQF
>12|TRBV4-1|TRBJ2-1
ASSETFSYNEQF
>12|TRBV2|TRBJ2-2
ASYHRGPRGELF
>12|TRBV6-5|TRBJ1-1
ASRPTGWNTEAF
>14|TRBV5-1|TRBJ2-2
ASSFSQGVSTGELF
>13|TRBV6-1|TRBJ2-2
ASSRTGKIAGELF